The 7 T cell receptor beta chains below were found in one sample sequenced in a study of T cell responses to AZD1222 COVID-19 vaccine. The assay was immunoSEQ multiplex PCR, and TCRdb's table has in-frame clones only and misses some. The profile shows roughly 120,000 clones, around 94% of them singletons. The material was peripheral blood, obtained on day 0 of AZD1222 vaccination. These TCRs come from an adult in good health.

The gene calls are TRBV3-1 (or the pseudogene TRBV3-2) and TRBJ2-7, with D possibly called TRBD1 or TRBD2 (5 bases each). This CDR3 has 16 residues. The V end was cut by 0 bases, the J end by 5 bases, with 17 bases between. Per germline, CDR1 LGHDT and CDR2 YNNKEL (reference sequence). The CDR3 here is CASSQDLLRGKNEQYF. The CDR3 DNA reads TGTGCCAGCAGCCAAGATTTATTGAGGGGAAAGAACGAGCAGTACTTC.

The CDR3 spells CASSPGGLAGGPSYEQYF. The CDR3, as DNA: TGCGCCAGCAGCCCCGGGGGACTAGCGGGAGGGCCCTCCTACGAGCAGTACTTC. This chain connects TRBV5-1 to TRBJ2-7, with 16 bases that match TRBD2. The CDR3 extends over 18 amino acids. Losses at the gene ends were 4 bases for V and 0 bases for J; bases not matched to a gene: 7. Germline V gene lookup returns CDR1 SGHRS and CDR2 YFSETQ.

In its sample, this clone was seen once. The chain is built from TRBV27 and TRBJ1-2; 9 nucleotides align to TRBD1. The CDR3 runs 14 residues. V trimming: 5 bases; J trimming: 4 bases; junction bases outside the gene matches: 5. Germline-derived CDR1 and CDR2 are MNHEY and SMNVEV (reference sequence). The CDR3 DNA sequence: TGTGCCAGCAGTCAACAGGGGGCGGGCTATGGCTACACCTTC. Translating it yields CASSQQGAGYGYTF.

This clone showed up just once. An end of the junction differs from the germline gene, which may be a read error. The chain carries TRBV29-1 and TRBJ1-1, with 10 bases that match TRBD1. The CDR3 loop spans 14 amino acids. Looked up from germline, CDR1 is SQVTM and CDR2 is ANQGSEA. The chain's CDR3 is CSVEGQGGSTEAFF. Written as DNA, the CDR3 is TGCAGCGTGGAAGGACAGGGGGGGAGCACTGAAGCTTTCTTT. Drawing the rest from reference TRBV29-1 and TRBJ1-1, the complete variable domain is SAVISQKPSRDICQRGTSLTIQCQVDSQVTMMFWYRQQPGQSLTLIATANQGSEATYESGFVIDKFPISRPNLTFSTLTVSNMSPEDSSIYLCSVEGQGGSTEAFFGQGTRLTVV.

The chain has TRBV6-1 and TRBJ2-3, with 9 positions matching TRBD2. The junction had 16 bases not matched to a gene; V was cut back by 4 bases and J by 5 bases. Germline lookup yields CDR1 MNHNS and CDR2 SASEGT. The CDR3 covers 18 residues. The CDR3 DNA reads TGTGCCAGCAGTGGGGGGTGGGGTAGCGGGAGTTCAGGAGATACGCAGTATTTT. Its translation: CASSGGWGSGSSGDTQYF.

This rearrangement joins TRBV30 to TRBJ1-5, with 8 positions matching TRBD1. V gave up 4 bases and J gave up 1 base; unmatched junction bases: 9. The germline V gene encodes CDR1 GTSNPN and CDR2 SVGIG (reference sequence). This CDR3 spans 16 amino acids. The CDR3 coding sequence is TGTGCCTGGACAGGTCCAGGGGGCTTCAGCAATCAGCCCCAGCATTTT. Protein: CAWTGPGGFSNQPQHF.

The CDR3 here is CASSLVVTGVNEQFF. The CDR3 coding sequence is TGTGCCAGCAGCTTAGTGGTGACAGGGGTCAATGAGCAGTTCTTC. J is TRBJ2-1 and V is TRBV11-2; TRBD1 matches at 8 bases. Germline V CDR1 and CDR2: SGHAT, FQNNGV. The CDR3 is made up of 15 amino acids. V was clipped by 1 base and J by 6 bases; unmatched bases: 5.